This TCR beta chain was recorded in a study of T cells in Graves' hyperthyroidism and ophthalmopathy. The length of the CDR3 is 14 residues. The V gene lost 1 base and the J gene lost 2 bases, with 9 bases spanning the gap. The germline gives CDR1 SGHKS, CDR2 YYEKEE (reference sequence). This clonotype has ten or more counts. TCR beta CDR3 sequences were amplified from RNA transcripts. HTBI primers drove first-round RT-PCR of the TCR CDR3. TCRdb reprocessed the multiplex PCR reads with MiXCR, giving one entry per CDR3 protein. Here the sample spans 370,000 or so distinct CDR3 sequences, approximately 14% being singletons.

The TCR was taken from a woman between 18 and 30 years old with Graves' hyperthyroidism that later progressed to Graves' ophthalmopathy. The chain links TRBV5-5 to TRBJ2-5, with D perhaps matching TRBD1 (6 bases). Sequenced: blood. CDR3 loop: CASSLSQGQETQYF. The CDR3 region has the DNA TGTGCCAGCAGCTTGAGTCAGGGGCAAGAGACCCAGTACTTC. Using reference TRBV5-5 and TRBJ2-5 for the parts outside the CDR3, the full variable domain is DAGVTQSPTHLIKTRGQQVTLRCSPISGHKSVSWYQQVLGQGPQFIFQYYEKEERGRGNFPDRFSARQFPNYSSELNVNALLLGDSALYLCASSLSQGQETQYFGPGTRLLVL.